Below, one TCR beta chain is given with its context. The TCR library was built from RNA with a 3' RACE protocol and unique molecular identifiers. TCRdb ran MiXCR on the 3' RACE reads and lists one entry per CDR3 protein. The profile shows about 15,000 distinct CDR3 sequences, 3% to 3.5% of them singletons. This record comes from a study of HIV-infected children after antiretroviral therapy interruption. This sample's treatment: PENTA 11 planned treatment interruption arm or continuous ART arm. Specimen: CD45RO+ CD8+ T cells from PBMCs, pooled from several time points, collected from a donor given antiretroviral therapy, either interrupted or continuous. Subset in this sample: memory CD8+ CD45RO+ CD45RA- T cells. The sequence derives from a pool of human donors with HIV.

CDR3 sequence (DNA): TGTGCCAGCAGTGAAGCGGGGGGGCGCGGGACTGAAGCTTTCTTT. It yields the protein CASSEAGGRGTEAFF. This chain uses TRBV6-1 with TRBJ1-1; possible D gene TRBD1, 6 bases. V shed 0 bases and J shed 5 bases, with 13 bases lying between them. The length of the CDR3 is 15 residues. CDR1 is MNHNS, CDR2 SASEGT, per germline.